The T cell receptor beta chain under discussion was sequenced for a study of CD8 T cells in Susac syndrome. Study conclusions and caveats: No clonal expansion appeared among CD4+ T cells in Susac patients.

To note about this clonotype: Its antigen is still unknown.

With random hexamers, roughly 0.45 to 1 ug RNA was reverse transcribed. A single record per CDR3 protein comes from TCRdb applying MiXCR to the immunoSEQ multiplex PCR reads. This sample carries tens of thousands of distinct CDR3 sequences, 90% to 95% of them seen once, and the ten largest clones take about 0.3%. The length of the CDR3 is 10 residues. V was clipped by 5 bases and J by 7 bases, with 8 bases between them. CDR1 is GTSNPN and CDR2 is SVGIG in the germline V gene (reference sequence). The chain uses TRBV30 and TRBJ2-5; D ambiguous. This sequence originates from a human donor with Susac syndrome. The material sequenced was CD4+ T cells from PBMCs. The CDR3 sequence: CAWGKGTQYF. The CDR3 bases are TGTGCCTGGGGGAAAGGGACCCAGTACTTC. The whole variable domain, remainder taken from reference TRBV30 and TRBJ2-5, is SQTIHQWPATLVQPVGSPLSLECTVEGTSNPNLYWYRQAAGRGLQLLFYSVGIGQISSEVPQNLSASRPQDRQFILSSKKLLLSDSGFYLCAWGKGTQYFGPGTRLLVL.